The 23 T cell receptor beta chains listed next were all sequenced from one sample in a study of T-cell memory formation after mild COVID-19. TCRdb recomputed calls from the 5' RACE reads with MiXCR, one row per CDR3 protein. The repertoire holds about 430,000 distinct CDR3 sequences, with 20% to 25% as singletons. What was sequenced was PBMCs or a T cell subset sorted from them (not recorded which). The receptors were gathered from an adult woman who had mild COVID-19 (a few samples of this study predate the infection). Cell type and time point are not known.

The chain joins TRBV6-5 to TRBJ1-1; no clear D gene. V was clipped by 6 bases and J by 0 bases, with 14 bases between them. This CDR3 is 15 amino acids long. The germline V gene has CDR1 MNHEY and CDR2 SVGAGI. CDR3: CASRVAPLLNTEAFF. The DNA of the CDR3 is TGTGCCAGCAGAGTGGCCCCTTTACTGAACACTGAAGCTTTCTTT.

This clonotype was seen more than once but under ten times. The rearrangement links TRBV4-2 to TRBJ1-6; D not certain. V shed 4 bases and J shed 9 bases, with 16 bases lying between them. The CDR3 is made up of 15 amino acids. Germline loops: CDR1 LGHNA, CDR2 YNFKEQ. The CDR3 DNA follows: TGTGCCAGCAGCCCCCAAGTCGGCGAGGCTTCACCCCTCCACTTT. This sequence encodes CASSPQVGEASPLHF.

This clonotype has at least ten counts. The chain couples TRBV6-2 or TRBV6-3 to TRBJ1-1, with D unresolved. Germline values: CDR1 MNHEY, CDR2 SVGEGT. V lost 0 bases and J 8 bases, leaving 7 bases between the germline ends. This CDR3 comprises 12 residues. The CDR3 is CASSYSTGEAFF. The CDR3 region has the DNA TGTGCCAGCAGTTACTCGACGGGCGAAGCTTTCTTT.

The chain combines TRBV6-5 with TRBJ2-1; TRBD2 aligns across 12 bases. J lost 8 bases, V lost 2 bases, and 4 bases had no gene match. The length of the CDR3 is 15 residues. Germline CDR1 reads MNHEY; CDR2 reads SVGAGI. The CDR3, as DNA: TGTGCCAGCAGTTACGCCGCTAGCGGGAGGGATGAGCAGTTCTTC. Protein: CASSYAASGRDEQFF.

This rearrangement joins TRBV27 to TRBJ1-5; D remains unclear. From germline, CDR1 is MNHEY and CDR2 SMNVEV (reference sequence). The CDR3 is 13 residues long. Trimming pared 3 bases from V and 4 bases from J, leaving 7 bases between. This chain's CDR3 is CASSLRWNQPQHF. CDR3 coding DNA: TGTGCCAGCAGTTTGCGGTGGAATCAGCCCCAGCATTTT.

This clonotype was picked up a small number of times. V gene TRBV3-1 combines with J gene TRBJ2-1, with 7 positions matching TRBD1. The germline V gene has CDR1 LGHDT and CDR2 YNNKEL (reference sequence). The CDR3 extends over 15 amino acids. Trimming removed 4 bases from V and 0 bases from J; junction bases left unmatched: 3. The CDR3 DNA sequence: TGTGCCAGCAGCCCTGACAGGGACTCCTACAATGAGCAGTTCTTC. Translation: CASSPDRDSYNEQFF.

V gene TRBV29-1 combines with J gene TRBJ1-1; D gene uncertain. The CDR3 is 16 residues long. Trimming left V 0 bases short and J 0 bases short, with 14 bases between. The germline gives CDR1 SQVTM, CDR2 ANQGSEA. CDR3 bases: TGCAGCGTTGAAGATATGGGCGGTCGGATGAACACTGAAGCTTTCTTT. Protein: CSVEDMGGRMNTEAFF.

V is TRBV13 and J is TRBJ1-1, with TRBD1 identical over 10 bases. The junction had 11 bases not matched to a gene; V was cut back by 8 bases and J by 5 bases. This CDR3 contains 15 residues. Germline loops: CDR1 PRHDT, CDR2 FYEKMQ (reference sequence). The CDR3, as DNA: TGTGCCAGCTTCCGGGACAGGGGTTTTGGGACTGAAGCTTTCTTT. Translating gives CASFRDRGFGTEAFF. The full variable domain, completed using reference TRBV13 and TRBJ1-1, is AAGVIQSPRHLIKEKRETATLKCYPIPRHDTVYWYQQGPGQDPQFLISFYEKMQSDKGSIPDRFSAQQFSDYHSELNMSSLELGDSALYFCASFRDRGFGTEAFFGQGTRLTVV.

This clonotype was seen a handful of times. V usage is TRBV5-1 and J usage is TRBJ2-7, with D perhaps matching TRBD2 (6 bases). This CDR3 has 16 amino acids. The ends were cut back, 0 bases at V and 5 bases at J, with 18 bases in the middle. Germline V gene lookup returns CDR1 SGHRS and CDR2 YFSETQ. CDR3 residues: CASSLGLVLSVDEQYF. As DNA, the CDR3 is TGCGCCAGCAGCTTGGGACTAGTGCTCTCCGTGGACGAGCAGTACTTC.

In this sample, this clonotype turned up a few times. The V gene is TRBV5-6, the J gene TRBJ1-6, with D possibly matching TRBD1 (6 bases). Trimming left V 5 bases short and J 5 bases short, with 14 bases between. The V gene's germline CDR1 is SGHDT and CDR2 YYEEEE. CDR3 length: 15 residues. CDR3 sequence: CASRFQGTDNSPLHF. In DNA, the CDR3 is TGTGCCAGCAGATTTCAGGGGACCGATAATTCACCCCTCCACTTT.

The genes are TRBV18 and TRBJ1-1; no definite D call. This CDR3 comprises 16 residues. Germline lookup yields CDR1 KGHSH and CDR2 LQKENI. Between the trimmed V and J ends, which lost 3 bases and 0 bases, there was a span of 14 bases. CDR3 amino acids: CASSPFAGDMNTEAFF. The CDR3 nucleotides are TGTGCCAGCTCACCGTTCGCCGGAGACATGAACACTGAAGCTTTCTTT.

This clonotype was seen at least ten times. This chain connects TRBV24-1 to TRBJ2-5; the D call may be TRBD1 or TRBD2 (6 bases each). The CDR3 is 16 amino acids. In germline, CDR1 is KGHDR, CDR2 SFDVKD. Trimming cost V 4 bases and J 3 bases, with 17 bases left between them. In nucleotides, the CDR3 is TGTGCCACCAGTGACACTGACAAGGGGGGTAAAGAGACCCAGTACTTC. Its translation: CATSDTDKGGKETQYF.

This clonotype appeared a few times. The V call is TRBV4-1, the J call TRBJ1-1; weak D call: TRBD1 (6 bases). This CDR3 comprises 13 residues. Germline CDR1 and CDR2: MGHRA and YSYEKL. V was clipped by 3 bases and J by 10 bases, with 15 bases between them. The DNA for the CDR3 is TGCGCCAGCAGCCACGCTGGGGGCTCGGGAGCTTTCTTT. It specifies CASSHAGGSGAFF.

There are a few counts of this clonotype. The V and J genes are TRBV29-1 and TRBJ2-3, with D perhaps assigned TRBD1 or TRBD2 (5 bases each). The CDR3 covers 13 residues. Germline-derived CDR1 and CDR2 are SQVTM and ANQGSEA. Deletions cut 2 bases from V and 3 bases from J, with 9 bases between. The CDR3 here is CSVERGATDTQYF. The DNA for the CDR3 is TGCAGCGTTGAAAGGGGAGCGACAGATACGCAGTATTTT.

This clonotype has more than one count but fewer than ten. CDR3: CASSLDGGSSYEQYF. Here the CDR3 DNA reads TGTGCCAGCAGCTTAGATGGGGGGTCTAGCTACGAGCAGTACTTC. The chain links TRBV7-9 to TRBJ2-7; perhaps TRBD2 as D (6 bases). The germline gives CDR1 SEHNR, CDR2 FQNEAQ (reference sequence). Trimming pared 1 base from V and 3 bases from J, leaving 13 bases between. The CDR3 is 15 residues long. The entire variable domain, with the rest obtained from reference TRBV7-9 and TRBJ2-7, is as follows: DTGVSQNPRHKITKRGQNVTFRCDPISEHNRLYWYRQTLGQGPEFLTYFQNEAQLEKSRLLSDRFSAERPKGSFSTLEIQRTEQGDSAMYLCASSLDGGSSYEQYFGPGTRLTVT.

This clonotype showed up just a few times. CDR3 protein: CAISGADTGELFF. As DNA, the CDR3 is TGTGCCATCAGTGGTGCAGACACCGGGGAGCTGTTTTTT. The chain is built from TRBV10-3 and TRBJ2-2; D is unresolved. V was trimmed by 4 bases and J by 3 bases, leaving 6 bases between them. Germline V CDR1 and CDR2: ENHRY, SYGVKD. The CDR3 extends over 13 amino acids.

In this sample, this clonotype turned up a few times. CDR3 nucleotide sequence: TGCGCCAGCAGCTCCCCTCTCCTTGGAGATACGCAGTATTTT. Its translation: CASSSPLLGDTQYF. V and J are TRBV5-1 and TRBJ2-3; D unresolved. Germline V CDR1 and CDR2: SGHRS, YFSETQ. The CDR3 extends over 14 amino acids. V lost 3 bases and J lost 5, with 13 bases in between.

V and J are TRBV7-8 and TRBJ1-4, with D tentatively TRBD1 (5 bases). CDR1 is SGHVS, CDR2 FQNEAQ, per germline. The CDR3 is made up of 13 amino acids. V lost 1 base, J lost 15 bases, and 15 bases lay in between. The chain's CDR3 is CASSLGLWGEVFF. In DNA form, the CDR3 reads TGTGCCAGCAGCTTAGGGTTGTGGGGCGAGGTGTTTTTT.

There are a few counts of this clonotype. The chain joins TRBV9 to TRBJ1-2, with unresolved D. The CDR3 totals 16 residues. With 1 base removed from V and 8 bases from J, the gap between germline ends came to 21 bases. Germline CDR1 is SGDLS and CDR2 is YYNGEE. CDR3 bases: TGTGCCAGCAGCGTAAGGGCGGTGGGTGGAGGTGAAGGCTACACCTTC. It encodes CASSVRAVGGGEGYTF.

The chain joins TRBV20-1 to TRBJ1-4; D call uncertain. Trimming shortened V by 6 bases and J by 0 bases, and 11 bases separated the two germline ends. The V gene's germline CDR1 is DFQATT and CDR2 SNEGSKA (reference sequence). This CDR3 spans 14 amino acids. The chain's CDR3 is CSAQVGATNEKLFF. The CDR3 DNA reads TGCAGTGCCCAAGTTGGGGCAACTAATGAAAAACTGTTTTTT.

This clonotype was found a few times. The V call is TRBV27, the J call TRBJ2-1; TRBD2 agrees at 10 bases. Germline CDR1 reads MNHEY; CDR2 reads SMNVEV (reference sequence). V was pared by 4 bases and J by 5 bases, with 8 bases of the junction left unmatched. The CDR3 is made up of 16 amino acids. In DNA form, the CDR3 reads TGTGCCAGCAGTTCCAGACTAGCGGGCGTTGACAATGAGCAGTTCTTC. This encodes CASSSRLAGVDNEQFF.

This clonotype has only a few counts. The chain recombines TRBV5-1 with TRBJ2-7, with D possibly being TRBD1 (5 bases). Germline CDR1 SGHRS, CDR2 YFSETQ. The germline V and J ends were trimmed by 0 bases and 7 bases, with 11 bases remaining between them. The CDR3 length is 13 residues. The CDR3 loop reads CASSLGQLREQYF. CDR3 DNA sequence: TGCGCCAGCAGCTTGGGACAGCTTCGGGAGCAGTACTTC.

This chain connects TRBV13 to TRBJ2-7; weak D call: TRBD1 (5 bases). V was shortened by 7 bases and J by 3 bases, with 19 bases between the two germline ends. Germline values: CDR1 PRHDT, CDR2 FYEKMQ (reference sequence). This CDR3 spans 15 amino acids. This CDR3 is CASTTGRTPFYEQYF. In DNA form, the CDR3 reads TGTGCCAGCACCACAGGCAGGACGCCATTCTACGAGCAGTACTTC.